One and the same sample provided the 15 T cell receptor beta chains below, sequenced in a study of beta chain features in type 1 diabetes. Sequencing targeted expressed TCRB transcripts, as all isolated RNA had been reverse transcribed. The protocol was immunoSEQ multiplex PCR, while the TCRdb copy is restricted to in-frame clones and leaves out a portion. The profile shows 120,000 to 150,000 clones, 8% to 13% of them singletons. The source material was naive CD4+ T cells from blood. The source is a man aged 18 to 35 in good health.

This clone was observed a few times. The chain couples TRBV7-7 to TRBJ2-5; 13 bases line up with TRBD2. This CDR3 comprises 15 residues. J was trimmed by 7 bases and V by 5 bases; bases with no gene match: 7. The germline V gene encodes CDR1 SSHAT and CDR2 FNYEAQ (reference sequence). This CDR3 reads CASSPGTSGVGTQYF. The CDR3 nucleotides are TGTGCCAGCAGCCCCGGGACTAGCGGGGTGGGGACCCAGTACTTC.

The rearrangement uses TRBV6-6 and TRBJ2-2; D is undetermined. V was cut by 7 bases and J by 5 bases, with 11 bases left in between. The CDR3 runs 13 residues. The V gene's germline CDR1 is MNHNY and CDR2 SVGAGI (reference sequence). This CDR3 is CASTQRWTGELFF. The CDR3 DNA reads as TGTGCCAGCACCCAGAGGTGGACCGGGGAGCTGTTTTTT.

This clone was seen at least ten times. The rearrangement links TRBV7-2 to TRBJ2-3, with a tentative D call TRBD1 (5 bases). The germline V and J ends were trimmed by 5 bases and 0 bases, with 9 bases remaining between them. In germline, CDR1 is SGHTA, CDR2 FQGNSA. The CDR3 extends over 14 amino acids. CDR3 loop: CASSVQGSTDTQYF. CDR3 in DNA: TGTGCCAGCAGCGTGCAGGGAAGCACAGATACGCAGTATTTT.

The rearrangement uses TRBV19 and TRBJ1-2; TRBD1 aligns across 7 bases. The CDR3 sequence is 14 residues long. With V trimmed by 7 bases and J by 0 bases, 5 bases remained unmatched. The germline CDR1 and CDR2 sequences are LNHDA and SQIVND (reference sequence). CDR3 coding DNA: TGTGCCAGTAAAGACAGGGAAACTAACTATGGCTACACCTTC. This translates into CASKDRETNYGYTF.

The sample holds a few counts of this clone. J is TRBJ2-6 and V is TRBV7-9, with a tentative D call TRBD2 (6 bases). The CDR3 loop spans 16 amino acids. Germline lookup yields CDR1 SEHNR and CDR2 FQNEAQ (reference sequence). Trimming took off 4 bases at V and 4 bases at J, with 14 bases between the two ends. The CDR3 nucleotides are TGTGCCAGCAGCTACGCCCTGGAGGGGGGGGCCAACGTCCTGACTTTC. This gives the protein CASSYALEGGANVLTF.

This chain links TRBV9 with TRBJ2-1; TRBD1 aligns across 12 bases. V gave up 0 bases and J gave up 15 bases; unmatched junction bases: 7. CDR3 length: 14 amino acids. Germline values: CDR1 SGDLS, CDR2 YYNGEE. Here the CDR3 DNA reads TGTGCCAGCAGCGTAGAAGGGGGGGACAGGGGGCCGTTCTTC. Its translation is CASSVEGGDRGPFF.

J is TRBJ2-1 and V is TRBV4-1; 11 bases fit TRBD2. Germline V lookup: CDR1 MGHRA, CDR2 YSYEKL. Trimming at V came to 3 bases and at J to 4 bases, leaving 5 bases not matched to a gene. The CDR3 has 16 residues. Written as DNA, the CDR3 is TGCGCCAGCAGCCAGGCCGGGACTAGCGGTTACAATGAGCAGTTCTTC. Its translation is CASSQAGTSGYNEQFF.

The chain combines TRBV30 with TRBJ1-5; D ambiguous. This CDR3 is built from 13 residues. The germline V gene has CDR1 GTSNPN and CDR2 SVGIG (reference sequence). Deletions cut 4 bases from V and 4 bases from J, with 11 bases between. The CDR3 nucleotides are TGTGCCTGGAATGTGGCGGATAATCAGCCCCAGCATTTT. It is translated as CAWNVADNQPQHF.

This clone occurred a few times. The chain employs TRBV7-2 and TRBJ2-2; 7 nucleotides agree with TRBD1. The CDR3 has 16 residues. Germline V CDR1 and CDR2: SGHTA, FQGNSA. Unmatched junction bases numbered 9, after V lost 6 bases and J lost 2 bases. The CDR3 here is CASRLTRDSNTGELFF. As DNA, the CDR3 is TGTGCCAGCAGGTTGACCCGGGACAGTAACACCGGGGAGCTGTTTTTT.

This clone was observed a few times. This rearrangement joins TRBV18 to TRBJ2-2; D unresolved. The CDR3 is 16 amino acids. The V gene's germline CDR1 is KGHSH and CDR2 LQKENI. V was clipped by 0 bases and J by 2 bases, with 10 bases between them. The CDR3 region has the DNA TGTGCCAGCTCACCACCATCACTCCGAAACACCGGGGAGCTGTTTTTT. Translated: CASSPPSLRNTGELFF.

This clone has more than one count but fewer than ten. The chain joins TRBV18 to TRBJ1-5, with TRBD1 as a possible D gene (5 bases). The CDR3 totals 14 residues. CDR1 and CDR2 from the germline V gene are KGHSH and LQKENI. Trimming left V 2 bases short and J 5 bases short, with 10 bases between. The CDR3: CASSPAGDDQPQHF. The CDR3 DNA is TGTGCCAGCTCACCAGCGGGGGATGATCAGCCCCAGCATTTT.

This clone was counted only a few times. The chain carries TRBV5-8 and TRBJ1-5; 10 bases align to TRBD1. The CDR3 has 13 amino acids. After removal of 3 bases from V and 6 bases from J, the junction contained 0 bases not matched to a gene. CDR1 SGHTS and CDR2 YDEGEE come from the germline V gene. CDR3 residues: CASSWDRGQPQHF. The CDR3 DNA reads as TGTGCCAGCAGCTGGGACAGGGGTCAGCCCCAGCATTTT.

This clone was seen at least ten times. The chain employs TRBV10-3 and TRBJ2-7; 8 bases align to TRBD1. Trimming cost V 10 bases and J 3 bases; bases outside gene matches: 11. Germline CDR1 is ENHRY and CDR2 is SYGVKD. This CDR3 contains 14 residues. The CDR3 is CASSEAQGVYEQYF. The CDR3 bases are TGTGCCAGCAGCGAGGCACAGGGGGTCTACGAGCAGTACTTC.

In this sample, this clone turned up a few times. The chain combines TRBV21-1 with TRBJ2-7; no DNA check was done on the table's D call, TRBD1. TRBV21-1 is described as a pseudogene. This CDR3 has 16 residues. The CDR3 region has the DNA TGTGCCAGCAGCAAATGGGGACAGCCTTTCTCCTACGAGCAGTACTTC. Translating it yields CASSKWGQPFSYEQYF.

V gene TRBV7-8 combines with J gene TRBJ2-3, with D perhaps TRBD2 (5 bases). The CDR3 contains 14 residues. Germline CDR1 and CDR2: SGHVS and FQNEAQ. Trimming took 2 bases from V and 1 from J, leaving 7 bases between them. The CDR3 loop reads CASSLSGRTDTQYF. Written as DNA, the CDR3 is TGTGCCAGCAGCTTAAGCGGCCGCACAGATACGCAGTATTTT. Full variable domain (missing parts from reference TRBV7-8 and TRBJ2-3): GAGVSQSPRYKVAKRGQDVALRCDPISGHVSLFWYQQALGQGPEFLTYFQNEAQLDKSGLPSDRFFAERPEGSVSTLKIQRTQQEDSAVYLCASSLSGRTDTQYFGPGTRLTVL.